The 15 T cell receptor beta chains given below trace back to one sample, sequenced in a study of T cell responses to AZD1222 COVID-19 vaccine. Profiled with immunoSEQ multiplex PCR; TCRdb holds only in-frame clones, not every one. The sample lists about 150,000 clones; around 90% were seen once. The source material was peripheral blood, sampled on day 0 of AZD1222 vaccination. The receptors stem from an adult in good health.

The genes are TRBV28 and TRBJ2-5; TRBD2 agrees at 12 bases. V lost 4 bases and J lost 5; bases outside the gene matches: 5. Germline loops: CDR1 MDHEN, CDR2 SYDVKM. This CDR3 has 15 amino acids. The CDR3 bases are TGTGCCAGCAGTTCCCTAGCGGGAGGGCCGGAGACCCAGTACTTC. This sequence encodes CASSSLAGGPETQYF.

The chain uses TRBV28 and TRBJ2-1; the D gene is possibly TRBD1 (5 bases). The V gene's germline CDR1 is MDHEN and CDR2 SYDVKM. Trimming removed 6 bases at V and 6 bases at J, with 9 bases between. CDR3 size: 12 residues. This CDR3 is CASRSDSNEQFF. The CDR3 DNA is TGTGCCAGCAGATCTGACAGCAATGAGCAGTTCTTC.

The rearrangement joins TRBV5-1 to TRBJ2-7, with 10 positions matching TRBD2. CDR1 and CDR2 from the germline V gene are SGHRS and YFSETQ. This CDR3 is 20 amino acids long. The V and J ends lost 2 bases and 0 bases, in that order; junction bases with no gene match: 17. CDR3 nucleotides: TGCGCCAGCAGCTTTGGGGGTCGGACTAGCGGAGGAACAAGCTCCTACGAGCAGTACTTC. Protein sequence: CASSFGGRTSGGTSSYEQYF. Supplemented by reference TRBV5-1 and TRBJ2-7, the full variable domain reads KAGVTQTPRYLIKTRGQQVTLSCSPISGHRSVSWYQQTPGQGLQFLFEYFSETQRNKGNFPGRFSGRQFSNSRSEMNVSTLELGDSALYLCASSFGGRTSGGTSSYEQYFGPGTRLTVT.

This clone occurred many times. The chain uses TRBV7-2 and TRBJ2-7; 10 bases align to TRBD2. This CDR3 spans 15 amino acids. The germline CDR1 and CDR2 sequences are SGHTA and FQGNSA. V was clipped by 2 bases and J by 1 base; unmatched bases: 2. The CDR3 reads CASSLTSGDSYEQYF. CDR3 in DNA: TGTGCCAGCAGCTTAACTAGCGGGGATTCCTACGAGCAGTACTTC. The full variable domain, rest sourced from reference TRBV7-2 and TRBJ2-7, is GAGVSQSPSNKVTEKGKDVELRCDPISGHTALYWYRQSLGQGLEFLIYFQGNSAPDKSGLPSDRFSAERTGGSVSTLTIQRTQQEDSAVYLCASSLTSGDSYEQYFGPGTRLTVT.

The V call is TRBV19, the J call TRBJ2-1; 8 bases are a match to TRBD2. The germline gives CDR1 LNHDA, CDR2 SQIVND (reference sequence). This CDR3 comprises 14 residues. Trimming at V came to 4 bases and at J to 9 bases, leaving 8 bases not matched to a gene. The CDR3: CASSSAPSGSEQFF. In DNA form, the CDR3 reads TGTGCCAGTAGTAGCGCCCCTAGCGGGTCTGAGCAGTTCTTC. Variable domain in full (rest from reference TRBV19 and TRBJ2-1): DGGITQSPKYLFRKEGQNVTLSCEQNLNHDAMYWYRQDPGQGLRLIYYSQIVNDFQKGDIAEGYSVSREKKESFPLTVTSAQKNPTAFYLCASSSAPSGSEQFFGPGTRLTVL.

CDR3 amino acids: CASSLAWGSVNYGYTF. Written as DNA, the CDR3 is TGTGCCAGCAGCTTGGCATGGGGCTCGGTCAACTATGGCTACACCTTC. The rearrangement links TRBV5-4 to TRBJ1-2; a weak D match, TRBD1 (5 bases). V gave up 0 bases and J gave up 2 bases, with 14 bases separating them. Germline lookup yields CDR1 SGHNT and CDR2 YYREEE (reference sequence). This CDR3 has 16 residues.

The chain recombines TRBV4-3 with TRBJ2-3, with D tentatively TRBD2 (7 bases). Looked up from germline, CDR1 is LGHNA and CDR2 is YSLEER. The CDR3 loop spans 14 amino acids. The germline V and J ends were trimmed by 1 base and 4 bases, with 9 bases remaining between them. The DNA of the CDR3 is TGCGCCAGCAGCCAAGTAGGGGGGGCAGATACGCAGTATTTT. It encodes CASSQVGGADTQYF.

This clone has only a few counts. The chain carries TRBV14 and TRBJ1-2; possible D gene TRBD1, 5 bases. Trimming cost V 0 bases and J 8 bases, with 13 bases left between them. CDR1 is SGHDN, CDR2 FVKESK, per germline. The CDR3 runs to 14 residues. The CDR3 DNA reads as TGTGCCAGCAGCCAAGATTCAGGGCAGTACGGCTACACCTTC. This sequence encodes CASSQDSGQYGYTF.

The CDR3 bases are TGCAGTGCTAGTTGGGGGGGTATTAATGAAAAACTGTTTTTT. Protein: CSASWGGINEKLFF. The chain employs TRBV20-1 and TRBJ1-4; TRBD1 might be the D (5 bases). Germline V gene lookup returns CDR1 DFQATT and CDR2 SNEGSKA (reference sequence). The V end was cut by 3 bases, the J end by 4 bases, with 12 bases between. This CDR3 contains 14 residues.

CDR3 sequence (DNA): TGTGCCAGCAGCTATTCGTCTAGCGGGACGCCAACCTACGAGCAGTACTTC. It encodes CASSYSSSGTPTYEQYF. The chain employs TRBV7-9 and TRBJ2-7; 9 bases align to TRBD2. The V and J ends lost 4 bases and 2 bases, in that order; junction bases with no gene match: 12. This CDR3 region has 17 residues. Germline loops: CDR1 SEHNR, CDR2 FQNEAQ (reference sequence).

This chain links TRBV3-1 (or the pseudogene TRBV3-2) with TRBJ1-2; D gene ambiguous. The CDR3 extends over 14 amino acids. Germline V CDR1 and CDR2: LGHDT, YNNKEL (reference sequence). Trimming took 7 bases from V and 3 from J, leaving 15 bases between them. The chain's CDR3 is CASTKGALYYGYTF. DNA for the CDR3: TGTGCCAGCACCAAGGGAGCCCTCTACTATGGCTACACCTTC.

The chain links TRBV10-2 to TRBJ2-1; D remains ambiguous. The CDR3 sequence is 11 residues long. The germline gives CDR1 WSHSY, CDR2 SAAADI. V was cut by 6 bases and J by 5 bases, with 5 bases left in between. The CDR3 here is CASSIDNEQFF. The DNA for the CDR3 is TGCGCCAGCAGCATAGACAATGAGCAGTTCTTC.

The table lists this clone with a count of one. V usage is TRBV25-1 and J usage is TRBJ2-2; D might be TRBD2 (6 bases). Germline V gene data show CDR1 as MGHDK and CDR2 as SYGVNS. Trimming took off 1 base at V and 5 bases at J, with 11 bases between the two ends. The length of the CDR3 is 15 residues. The CDR3 sequence: CASSEFSGVTGELFF. The CDR3 DNA is TGTGCCAGCAGTGAATTTTCGGGGGTGACCGGGGAGCTGTTTTTT.

This clone is a singleton in its sample. This chain joins TRBV28 and TRBJ1-4; D is ambiguous. The germline V and J ends were trimmed by 5 bases and 3 bases, with 13 bases remaining between them. Germline loops: CDR1 MDHEN, CDR2 SYDVKM. The CDR3 contains 15 residues. CDR3 DNA: TGTGCCAGCAGTGCCGAACCAACGGCTAATGAAAAACTGTTTTTT. This encodes CASSAEPTANEKLFF. The whole variable domain, filled in from reference TRBV28 and TRBJ1-4, reads DVKVTQSSRYLVKRTGEKVFLECVQDMDHENMFWYRQDPGLGLRLIYFSYDVKMKEKGDIPEGYSVSREKKERFSLILESASTNQTSMYLCASSAEPTANEKLFFGSGTQLSVL.

The rearrangement links TRBV6-5 to TRBJ1-1, with D maybe TRBD1 (5 bases). Germline assignment: CDR1 MNHEY and CDR2 SVGAGI. Trimming took 4 bases from V and 4 from J, leaving 16 bases between them. The CDR3 sequence is 15 residues long. The CDR3 coding sequence is TGTGCCAGCAGTTTCGGCTACGGACAACCCACTGAAGCTTTCTTT. Translation: CASSFGYGQPTEAFF.